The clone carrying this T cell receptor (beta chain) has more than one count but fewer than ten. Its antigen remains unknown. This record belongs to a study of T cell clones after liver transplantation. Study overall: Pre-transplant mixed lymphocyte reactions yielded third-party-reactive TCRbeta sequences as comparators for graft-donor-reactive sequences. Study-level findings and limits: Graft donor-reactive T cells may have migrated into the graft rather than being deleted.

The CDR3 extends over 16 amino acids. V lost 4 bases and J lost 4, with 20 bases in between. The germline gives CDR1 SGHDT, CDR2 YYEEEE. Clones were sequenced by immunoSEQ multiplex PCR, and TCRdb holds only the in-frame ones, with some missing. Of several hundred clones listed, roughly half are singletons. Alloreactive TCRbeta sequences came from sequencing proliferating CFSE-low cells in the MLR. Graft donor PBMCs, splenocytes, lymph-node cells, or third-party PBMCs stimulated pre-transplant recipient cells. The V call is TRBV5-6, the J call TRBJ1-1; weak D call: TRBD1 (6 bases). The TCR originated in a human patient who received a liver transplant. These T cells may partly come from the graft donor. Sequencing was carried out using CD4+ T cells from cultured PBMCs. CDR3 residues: CASSLLAGGGGTEAFF. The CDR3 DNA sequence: TGTGCCAGCAGCCTCCTCGCCGGCGGAGGGGGCACTGAAGCTTTCTTT.